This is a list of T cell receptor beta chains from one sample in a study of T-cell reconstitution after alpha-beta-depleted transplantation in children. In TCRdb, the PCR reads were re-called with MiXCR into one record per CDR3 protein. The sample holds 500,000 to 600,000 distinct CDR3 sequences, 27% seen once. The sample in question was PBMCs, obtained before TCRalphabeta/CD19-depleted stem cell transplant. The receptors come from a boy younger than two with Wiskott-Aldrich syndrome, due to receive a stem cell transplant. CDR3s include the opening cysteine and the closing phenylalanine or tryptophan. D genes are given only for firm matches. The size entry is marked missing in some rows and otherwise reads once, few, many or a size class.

CDR3: CASSSLPGAEQYF; DNA: TGTGCCAGCAGTTCGCTCCCGGGAGCGGAGCAGTACTTC; D: -; V: TRBV28; size: -; J: TRBJ2-7
CDR3: CSARDGGSNYGYTF; DNA: TGCAGTGCTAGAGACGGCGGCTCTAACTATGGCTACACCTTC; D: -; V: TRBV20-1; size: -; J: TRBJ1-2
CDR3: CASTFDDEQFF; DNA: TGTGCCAGCACCTTTGACGATGAGCAGTTCTTC; D: -; V: TRBV12-3/TRBV12-4; size: -; J: TRBJ2-1
CDR3: CSAHRQGIHETQYF; DNA: TGCAGTGCTCATAGACAGGGGATACACGAGACCCAGTACTTC; D: TRBD1; V: TRBV20-1; size: -; J: TRBJ2-5
CDR3: CASSGTPTYNEQFF; DNA: TGTGCCAGCAGCGGGACCCCCACCTACAATGAGCAGTTCTTC; D: -; V: TRBV5-5; size: few; J: TRBJ2-1
CDR3: CASSFPLDGNEQFF; DNA: TGTGCCAGCAGCTTCCCGTTAGATGGCAATGAGCAGTTCTTC; D: -; V: TRBV7-2; size: few; J: TRBJ2-1
CDR3: CASSSIFPGPQDTGELFF; DNA: TGTGCCAGCAGCTCGATCTTTCCGGGTCCCCAAGACACCGGGGAGCTGTTTTTT; D: -; V: TRBV11-2; size: -; J: TRBJ2-2
CDR3: CSACLAGTDTQYF; DNA: TGCAGTGCTTGTCTAGCGGGTACAGATACGCAGTATTTT; D: TRBD2; V: TRBV20-1; size: -; J: TRBJ2-3
CDR3: CASSLGWKDSEQYF; DNA: TGCGCCAGCAGCTTGGGTTGGAAGGATTCCGAGCAGTACTTC; D: -; V: TRBV5-1; size: few; J: TRBJ2-7
CDR3: CASSLQTGLGYGYTF; DNA: TGTGCCAGCAGCTTACAAACGGGACTTGGATATGGCTACACCTTC; D: -; V: TRBV7-9; size: -; J: TRBJ1-2
CDR3: CASRPRGGAGYTF; DNA: TGTGCCAGCAGACCTCGGGGGGGAGCTGGCTACACCTTC; D: -; V: TRBV12-3/TRBV12-4; size: few; J: TRBJ1-2
CDR3: CSAEGQGARGGTYEQYF; DNA: TGCAGTGCCGAGGGACAGGGGGCGCGGGGAGGAACCTACGAGCAGTACTTC; D: TRBD1; V: TRBV20-1; size: few; J: TRBJ2-7
CDR3: CASSEQVWGNIQYF; DNA: TGCGCCAGCAGTGAGCAGGTCTGGGGAAACATTCAGTACTTC; D: -; V: TRBV10-1; size: -; J: TRBJ2-4
CDR3: CSAYGLAVSTDTQYF; DNA: TGCAGTGCCTATGGACTAGCGGTTAGCACAGATACGCAGTATTTT; D: TRBD2; V: TRBV20-1; size: -; J: TRBJ2-3
CDR3: CASSTGTSGSDEQFF; DNA: TGCGCCAGCAGCACAGGGACTAGCGGGAGCGATGAGCAGTTCTTC; D: TRBD2; V: TRBV5-1; size: few; J: TRBJ2-1
CDR3: CASSFDFAKQFF; DNA: TGTGCCAGCAGCTTTGATTTCGCAAAGCAGTTCTTC; D: -; V: TRBV5-5; size: -; J: TRBJ2-1
CDR3: CAWSVQETQYF; DNA: TGTGCCTGGAGTGTACAAGAGACCCAGTACTTC; D: -; V: TRBV30; size: few; J: TRBJ2-5
CDR3: CAISDEVLQGLSYEQYF; DNA: TGTGCCATCAGCGATGAAGTTTTACAGGGGCTCTCCTACGAGCAGTACTTC; D: TRBD1; V: TRBV10-3; size: once; J: TRBJ2-7
CDR3: CSAREQLQGTEAFF; DNA: TGCAGTGCTAGAGAACAGTTACAGGGGACTGAAGCTTTCTTT; D: TRBD1; V: TRBV20-1; size: few; J: TRBJ1-1
CDR3: CASSEKGLAGVAEQYF; DNA: TGTGCCAGCAGTGAAAAGGGACTAGCGGGAGTAGCCGAGCAGTACTTC; D: TRBD2; V: TRBV2; size: -; J: TRBJ2-7
CDR3: CASSMVGPNEQFF; DNA: TGTGCCAGCAGCATGGTTGGGCCCAATGAGCAGTTCTTC; D: -; V: TRBV7-9; size: few; J: TRBJ2-1
CDR3: CASSPSGSGSIREQFF; DNA: TGTGCCAGCAGCCCTAGCGGGAGCGGTTCGATACGTGAGCAGTTCTTC; D: TRBD2; V: TRBV7-2; size: few; J: TRBJ2-1
CDR3: CSVGGRLVDTQYF; DNA: TGCAGCGTTGGGGGGAGACTAGTGGATACGCAGTATTTT; D: -; V: TRBV29-1; size: -; J: TRBJ2-3
CDR3: CASRPTGNNEQFF; DNA: TGCGCCAGCAGACCTACAGGGAACAATGAGCAGTTCTTC; D: -; V: TRBV5-1; size: few; J: TRBJ2-1
CDR3: CASSGLAGASNEQFF; DNA: TGTGCCAGCAGCGGACTAGCGGGAGCCAGTAATGAGCAGTTCTTC; D: TRBD2; V: TRBV6-1; size: few; J: TRBJ2-1
CDR3: CASSYSGAANTEAFF; DNA: TGTGCCAGCAGTTACTCCGGTGCTGCGAACACTGAAGCTTTCTTT; D: -; V: TRBV6-5; size: -; J: TRBJ1-1
CDR3: CASSLSALIYEQYF; DNA: TGTGCCAGCAGCTTATCGGCCTTGATCTACGAGCAGTACTTC; D: -; V: TRBV7-2; size: few; J: TRBJ2-7
CDR3: CASRPPSGVYNEQFF; DNA: TGTGCCAGCAGACCTCCTAGCGGGGTTTACAATGAGCAGTTCTTC; D: TRBD2; V: TRBV7-2; size: -; J: TRBJ2-1
CDR3: CSARDPWIGGTEGRNEQFF; DNA: TGCAGTGCTAGAGATCCGTGGATCGGCGGGACCGAGGGGAGAAATGAGCAGTTCTTC; D: -; V: TRBV20-1; size: -; J: TRBJ2-1